The 23 T cell receptor beta chains presented below share a single source sample, sequenced in a study of blood T cell repertoires in COVID-19. Here immunoSEQ multiplex PCR was the method, and the copy in TCRdb shows in-frame clones only, minus some. The sample lists more than 200,000 clones, around nine tenths occurring once. The sample comprised peripheral blood. The receptors were gathered from a woman aged 55-69 years with COVID-19, enrolled during active disease.

The chain links TRBV28 to TRBJ1-6; D is uncertain. This CDR3 spans 16 amino acids. Trimming took 3 bases from V and 1 from J, leaving 10 bases between them. Germline CDR1 reads MDHEN; CDR2 reads SYDVKM. Here the CDR3 reads CASSFSRKSYNSPLHF. CDR3 DNA sequence: TGTGCCAGCAGTTTTAGCCGGAAATCCTATAATTCACCCCTCCACTTT.

V gene TRBV5-1 combines with J gene TRBJ2-7; D is ambiguous. This CDR3 is built from 14 residues. V shed 0 bases and J shed 0 bases, with 7 bases lying between them. Germline-derived CDR1 and CDR2 are SGHRS and YFSETQ. The CDR3 nucleotides read TGCGCCAGCAGCTTGGAGCCTCACTCCTACGAGCAGTACTTC. This translates into CASSLEPHSYEQYF.

This clone was recorded once. The rearrangement uses TRBV7-2 and TRBJ1-1, with D possibly being TRBD1 (6 bases). V shed 5 bases and J shed 8 bases, with 12 bases lying between them. Germline-derived CDR1 and CDR2 are SGHTA and FQGNSA. The CDR3 length is 12 residues. CDR3 bases: TGTGCCAGCAGCAATACAGGGACAGAAGCTTTCTTT. As protein: CASSNTGTEAFF.

This clone was seen only a few times. The V call is TRBV24-1, the J call TRBJ2-7; 10 nucleotides line up with TRBD2. V gave up 3 bases and J gave up 4 bases; unmatched junction bases: 8. This CDR3 is 16 amino acids long. Germline CDR1 and CDR2: KGHDR and SFDVKD. CDR3: CATSDAVAGGSYEQYF. CDR3 DNA sequence: TGTGCCACCAGTGATGCTGTAGCGGGAGGTTCGTACGAGCAGTACTTC.

The chain combines TRBV7-9 with TRBJ1-1; no firm D call. CDR1 and CDR2 (germline): SEHNR, FQNEAQ (reference sequence). V dropped 2 bases and J dropped 6 bases, with 10 bases sitting between them. The CDR3 sequence is 13 residues long. Here the CDR3 reads CASSLRPVPEAFF. The CDR3 nucleotides read TGTGCCAGCAGCTTACGTCCGGTACCTGAAGCTTTCTTT.

The chain links TRBV9 to TRBJ2-1, with D unclear. This CDR3 region has 16 residues. V lost 4 bases and J 3 bases, leaving 17 bases between the germline ends. The germline V gene has CDR1 SGDLS and CDR2 YYNGEE. CDR3 protein: CASSQGVGGNYNEQFF. The CDR3 DNA sequence: TGTGCCAGCAGCCAAGGTGTTGGCGGAAACTACAATGAGCAGTTCTTC.

The chain couples TRBV10-3 to TRBJ1-1; D not resolved. Trimming removed 2 bases from V and 1 base from J, with 8 bases in between. The CDR3 has 14 residues. Looked up from germline, CDR1 is ENHRY and CDR2 is SYGVKD. CDR3 DNA: TGTGCCATCAGTGAGCCTGGGAGGAACACTGAAGCTTTCTTT. Translation: CAISEPGRNTEAFF.

The chain joins TRBV7-2 to TRBJ2-3; tentatively, D is TRBD2 (5 bases). The CDR3 extends over 14 amino acids. Per germline, CDR1 SGHTA and CDR2 FQGNSA. The V gene lost 2 bases and the J gene lost 5 bases, with 11 bases spanning the gap. Here the CDR3 reads CASSLSTSRDTQYF. The CDR3, as DNA: TGTGCCAGCAGCTTAAGTACTAGTCGAGATACGCAGTATTTT.

This clone is a singleton in its sample. V usage is TRBV6-2 or TRBV6-3 and J usage is TRBJ2-3; D remains unclear. CDR1 and CDR2 (germline): MNHEY, SVGEGT. V was clipped by 6 bases and J by 2 bases, with 15 bases between them. The CDR3 totals 15 residues. In DNA form, the CDR3 reads TGTGCCAGCAGCCCGCTAGGCACCCCCACAGATACGCAGTATTTT. Its translation is CASSPLGTPTDTQYF.

This clone was seen once. The chain is built from TRBV25-1 and TRBJ2-3, with D unclear. Germline V CDR1 and CDR2: MGHDK, SYGVNS. The CDR3 contains 11 residues. The V gene lost 5 bases and the J gene lost 6 bases, with 6 bases spanning the gap. CDR3 nucleotide sequence: TGTGCCAGCAGTCCACGGGATACGCAGTATTTT. This gives the protein CASSPRDTQYF.

Concerning this clone itself: Being one base from a much bigger clone, this may be a read error. V and J are TRBV7-8 and TRBJ2-7; 11 nucleotides match TRBD2. Trimming cost V 2 bases and J 3 bases; bases outside gene matches: 0. The germline gives CDR1 SGHVS, CDR2 FQNEAQ. The CDR3 extends over 14 amino acids. CDR3 protein: CASSLTSGSYEQYF. The CDR3 DNA reads as TGTGCCAGCAGCTTAACTAGCGGGAGCTACGAGCAGTACTTC.

The CDR3 spells CASSASPGADGSPLHF. The CDR3 region has the DNA TGTGCCAGCAGCGCCTCTCCGGGAGCGGACGGTTCACCCCTCCACTTT. The chain is built from TRBV9 and TRBJ1-6; D remains unclear. The CDR3 consists of 16 residues. Germline loops: CDR1 SGDLS, CDR2 YYNGEE. Trimming cost V 3 bases and J 9 bases, with 19 bases left between them.

This clone was picked up one time. The chain uses TRBV9 and TRBJ2-7; TRBD2 aligns across 13 bases. V shed 2 bases, J shed 2 bases, and the junction held 4 bases outside the gene matches. This CDR3 is 16 amino acids long. Germline lookup yields CDR1 SGDLS and CDR2 YYNGEE. The DNA of the CDR3 is TGTGCCAGCAGCGTTGGACTAGCGGGAGCGGCCTACGAGCAGTACTTC. Translated, it gives CASSVGLAGAAYEQYF.

The V gene is TRBV30, the J gene TRBJ1-5; D unresolved. This CDR3 spans 13 amino acids. V was cut by 2 bases and J by 4 bases, with 9 bases left in between. The germline CDR1 and CDR2 sequences are GTSNPN and SVGIG (reference sequence). DNA for the CDR3: TGTGCCTGGAGTAAGGCGGTGAATCAGCCCCAGCATTTT. This encodes CAWSKAVNQPQHF.

The J gene is TRBJ1-1, the V gene TRBV19; 8 nucleotides match TRBD1. The J segment lost 0 bases and the V segment lost 2 bases, leaving 8 bases of the junction unmatched. In germline, CDR1 is LNHDA, CDR2 SQIVND (reference sequence). This CDR3 is 17 amino acids long. The CDR3 DNA reads as TGTGCCAGTAGTATAAGTCTCAAACAGGGGGTGAACACTGAAGCTTTCTTT. It encodes CASSISLKQGVNTEAFF.

The chain joins TRBV5-4 to TRBJ1-4, with TRBD1 identical over 7 bases. CDR1 and CDR2 (germline): SGHNT, YYREEE (reference sequence). CDR3 size: 15 residues. The ends lost 6 bases at V and 0 bases at J; junction bases unmatched: 5. CDR3 nucleotides: TGTGCCAGCAATCGACAGGGCGCAACTAATGAAAAACTGTTTTTT. Its translation is CASNRQGATNEKLFF.

This sequence joins TRBV5-1 and TRBJ1-4, with 8 nucleotides matching TRBD1. CDR3 length equals 14 residues. J was trimmed by 5 bases and V by 7 bases; bases with no gene match: 7. Germline V lookup: CDR1 SGHRS, CDR2 YFSETQ. As DNA, the CDR3 is TGCGCCAGCTCCCCTGGACAGGGAAATGAAAAACTGTTTTTT. This encodes CASSPGQGNEKLFF.

The rearrangement uses TRBV6-5 and TRBJ1-5, with D tentatively TRBD1 (6 bases). Trimming cost V 5 bases and J 3 bases, with 11 bases left between them. Germline loops: CDR1 MNHEY, CDR2 SVGAGI. The CDR3 contains 14 residues. CDR3 loop: CASSKRQVNQPQHF. For the CDR3, the DNA is TGTGCCAGCAGTAAGAGACAGGTCAATCAGCCCCAGCATTTT.

The count of this clone is one. This chain joins TRBV7-2 and TRBJ1-2; tentative D call: TRBD1 (5 bases). Looked up from germline, CDR1 is SGHTA and CDR2 is FQGNSA. Trimming took 2 bases from V and 5 from J, leaving 15 bases between them. CDR3 length: 15 amino acids. CDR3 DNA sequence: TGTGCCAGCAGCTTAATGCAGGGTAGTTGGTATGGCTACACCTTC. It yields the protein CASSLMQGSWYGYTF.

V usage is TRBV19 and J usage is TRBJ1-2, with TRBD1 matching over 7 bases. V was pared by 3 bases and J by 4 bases, with 11 bases of the junction left unmatched. CDR3 size: 16 residues. Germline CDR1 LNHDA, CDR2 SQIVND (reference sequence). CDR3 protein: CASSIPTGARIYGYTF. As DNA, the CDR3 is TGTGCCAGTAGTATCCCAACAGGGGCAAGGATCTATGGCTACACCTTC.

This clone was detected once. The J gene is TRBJ1-2, the V gene TRBV9, with no clear D. V shed 4 bases and J shed 4 bases, with 17 bases lying between them. CDR3 length: 15 amino acids. The germline V gene has CDR1 SGDLS and CDR2 YYNGEE. DNA for the CDR3: TGTGCCAGCAGCCTGGGCGCGGGTGCTAGCTATGGCTACACCTTC. Translating gives CASSLGAGASYGYTF.

This CDR3 reads CASSVGGPRGDEQFF. CDR3 in DNA: TGTGCCAGCAGCGTAGGGGGTCCTCGGGGAGATGAGCAGTTCTTC. This rearrangement joins TRBV9 to TRBJ2-1, with D possibly being TRBD2 (5 bases). The CDR3 is 15 residues long. The germline V gene encodes CDR1 SGDLS and CDR2 YYNGEE. The V and J ends lost 0 bases and 8 bases respectively, with 15 bases between them.

The chain uses TRBV6-5 and TRBJ1-2; 8 nucleotides agree with TRBD1. V gave up 7 bases and J gave up 8 bases; unmatched junction bases: 12. The germline gives CDR1 MNHEY, CDR2 SVGAGI. CDR3 length: 14 amino acids. DNA of the CDR3: TGTGCCAGCAAAGCCGACAGGGGTTCGGTCGGCTACACCTTC. Its translation is CASKADRGSVGYTF.